What follows are 2 T cell receptor beta chains derived from one specimen sequenced in a study of identical twins (dated by TCRdb to about 2016). Library method: 5' RACE. Reads for this sample came from an Illumina HiSeq 2000. The raw public reads went through TCRdb reprocessing: fastp at Q25, MiXCR clone calling, in-frame beta chains kept. For every CDR3 protein sequence, its rows merge into one entry that carries the most common genes and DNA. The sample yields 450,000 to 650,000 distinct CDR3 sequences; more than 9% were counted once. The ten most abundant clones make up approximately 3% of the sample. These data are also associated with another study on yellow fever vaccine responses in identical twins.

The sequencing input was PBMCs. The origin of the receptors is a woman aged 18-30 years in good health.

The rearrangement uses TRBV20-1 and TRBJ2-1; 12 bases fit TRBD2. Losses at the gene ends were 4 bases for V and 10 bases for J; bases not matched to a gene: 8. Per the germline V gene, CDR1 is DFQATT and CDR2 is SNEGSKA (reference sequence). The CDR3 is 14 residues long. CDR3 residues: CSAIGLAGTSEQFF. CDR3 coding DNA: TGCAGTGCTATCGGACTAGCGGGGACTTCGGAGCAGTTCTTC.

This clonotype was seen many times. The chain carries TRBV6-2 or TRBV6-3 and TRBJ2-7, with 7 bases matching TRBD1. The length of the CDR3 is 16 residues. J gave up 6 bases and V 6 bases, and 17 bases lay outside the gene matches. Per the germline V gene, CDR1 is MNHEY and CDR2 is SVGEGT. CDR3 coding DNA: TGTGCCAGCAGCTCTGAAACGGACAGGCCAAAGGGCGAGCAGTACTTC. Amino acids: CASSSETDRPKGEQYF.